Listed below are T cell receptor beta chains from one sample, sequenced in a study of Tregs in tolerant kidney transplant recipients. The protocol was immunoSEQ multiplex PCR, while the TCRdb copy is restricted to in-frame clones and leaves out a portion. This table holds 75,000 to 100,000 clones, approximately 93% found once. Sequences were derived from CD4+ T cells from blood (PBMCs), sampled 12 months after the transplant. The source of these receptors is a human patient who received a combined kidney and bone marrow transplant. Certain T cells may be donor cells from the graft. Each CDR3 is given with its conserved first and last residue. The D gene is left open where the match is weak. The size field is filled for only some rows; it gives once, few, many or a size class.

D gene	clone size	V gene	J gene	CDR3 protein	CDR3 DNA
.	.	TRBV18	TRBJ1-4	CASSPRMGTNEKLFF	TGTGCCAGCTCTCCTAGGATGGGTACTAATGAAAAACTGTTTTTT
.	.	TRBV19	TRBJ1-2	CASHHLQGNYGYTF	TGTGCCAGTCATCACTTACAGGGCAACTATGGCTACACCTTC
TRBD1	.	TRBV30	TRBJ1-1	CAWSPGQGGTEAFF	TGTGCCTGGAGCCCGGGACAGGGGGGCACTGAAGCTTTCTTT
.	.	TRBV6-5	TRBJ2-3	CASSTRGRVTDTQYF	TGTGCCAGCAGCACCAGGGGCAGGGTCACAGATACGCAGTATTTT
TRBD1	.	TRBV5-4	TRBJ1-2	CASTPGQLNYGYTF	TGTGCCAGCACCCCGGGACAGCTGAACTATGGCTACACCTTC
.	.	TRBV6-5	TRBJ2-3	CASSYYSGTDTQYF	TGTGCCAGCAGTTACTATTCAGGGACAGATACGCAGTATTTT
TRBD2	.	TRBV18	TRBJ2-7	CASSAAGVTSYEQYF	TGTGCCAGCTCGGCAGCGGGGGTCACCTCCTACGAGCAGTACTTC
TRBD1	.	TRBV27	TRBJ1-6	CASSQRQGKGLLTSPLHF	TGTGCCAGCAGTCAGAGACAGGGGAAAGGTCTGCTTACTTCACCCCTCCACTTT
TRBD2	.	TRBV9	TRBJ2-5	CASSVAAGGPQVEETQYF	TGTGCCAGCAGCGTAGCGGCGGGAGGGCCGCAGGTTGAAGAGACCCAGTACTTC
.	.	TRBV11-1	TRBJ1-1	CASSLWISRGTEAFF	TGTGCCAGCAGCTTATGGATCTCAAGGGGCACTGAAGCTTTCTTT
TRBD1	.	TRBV2	TRBJ1-3	CASSVQGALGNTIYF	TGTGCCAGCAGCGTTCAGGGGGCGCTTGGAAACACCATATATTTT
TRBD2	.	TRBV19	TRBJ2-1	CASSRAGVSYNEQFF	TGTGCCAGTAGCCGAGCGGGGGTCTCTTACAATGAGCAGTTCTTC
.	.	TRBV6-1	TRBJ1-2	CASSEAEGNYGYTF	TGTGCCAGCAGTGAAGCGGAGGGTAACTATGGCTACACCTTC
.	.	TRBV7-7	TRBJ2-2	CASSLGGVYTGELFF	TGTGCCAGCAGCTTAGGGGGAGTTTACACCGGGGAGCTGTTTTTT
.	.	TRBV5-6	TRBJ2-5	CASSLVSAPVPVQETQYF	TGTGCCAGCAGCTTGGTTTCCGCGCCCGTCCCGGTCCAAGAGACCCAGTACTTC
.	few	TRBV12-5	TRBJ2-1	CASGPGTLNNEQFF	TGTGCTAGTGGTCCAGGGACTTTGAACAATGAGCAGTTCTTC
.	.	TRBV11-2	TRBJ2-7	CASSSELDTSTYEQYF	TGTGCCAGCAGCTCCGAATTGGACACTTCTACCTACGAGCAGTACTTC
TRBD1	.	TRBV11-3	TRBJ2-7	CASSRQGHEQYF	TGTGCCAGCAGCCGACAGGGCCACGAGCAGTACTTC
TRBD2	.	TRBV4-2	TRBJ2-7	CASSQEAAGGPYEQYF	TGTGCCAGCAGCCAAGAGGCAGCGGGAGGGCCCTACGAGCAGTACTTC
.	.	TRBV19	TRBJ2-5	CASSPQGPETQYF	TGTGCCAGTAGTCCCCAGGGCCCAGAGACCCAGTACTTC
TRBD1	.	TRBV19	TRBJ2-7	CASSVSGTGIYEQYF	TGTGCCAGTAGTGTCTCCGGGACAGGGATCTACGAGCAGTACTTC
.	.	TRBV25-1	TRBJ1-3	CASSEYLSISGNTIYF	TGTGCCAGCAGTGAATACTTGAGTATCTCTGGAAACACCATATATTTT